The 2 T cell receptor beta chains below were found in one sample sequenced in a study of metastatic and nonmetastatic thyroid tumors. MiXCR reprocessed the PCR reads for TCRdb. The table has about 40,000 clones, less than 20% seen once. All patients were treatment-naive before thyroid surgery. Sequencing input: tumor tissue. These receptors originate from a female donor with papillary thyroid cancer or a benign thyroid nodule (not recorded which). Some clones in this sample may be carry-over from other donors' samples.

Many counts were recorded for this clone. This may be a read error, as it is one base from a much larger clone. The chain recombines TRBV12-3 or TRBV12-4 with TRBJ2-1; a weak D match, TRBD2 (5 bases). This CDR3 is built from 14 residues. V lost 6 bases, J lost 6 bases, and 15 bases lay in between. The CDR3 DNA reads as TGTGCCAGCAGCATTAGCCTGGGGAGCAATGAGCAGTTCTTC. Residues: CASSISLGSNEQFF.

Points on this clone: Being one base from a much bigger clone, this may be a read error. The chain recombines TRBV14 with TRBJ1-1; possible D gene TRBD1, 5 bases. The CDR3 extends over 12 amino acids. Germline V CDR1 and CDR2: SGHDN, FVKESK. Here the CDR3 reads CASSQGYTEALF. The CDR3, as DNA: TGTGCCAGCTCTCAGGGCTACACTGAAGCTCTCTTT.